A few counts support the clone carrying this T cell receptor beta chain. This entry belongs to a study of T cells in Graves' hyperthyroidism and ophthalmopathy. Overall study context: The initial diagnosis was the point when peripheral blood was collected, ahead of any treatment.

Patients aged 18 to 65 with hyperthyroidism were newly diagnosed, with duration under 2 months. The CDR3 is made up of 16 amino acids. V lost 4 bases and J lost 10; bases outside the gene matches: 13. Germline values: CDR1 SGHAT, CDR2 FQNNGV. Amplification yielded TCR beta CDR3 regions, with RNA transcripts as the source. Carried out on the TCR CDR3, a first-round RT-PCR used the HTBI primer set. TCRdb itself ran the multiplex PCR reads through MiXCR, one entry per CDR3 protein. Among around 700,000 distinct CDR3 sequences, roughly a third were seen once, and the ten largest hold around a third. Sequences were obtained from blood. The receptor's source is a woman in her forties with Graves' hyperthyroidism. This chain uses TRBV11-2 with TRBJ1-6; 7 positions match TRBD1. Here the CDR3 reads CASSSRDSYLGSPLHF. The DNA of the CDR3 is TGTGCCAGCAGCTCCCGGGACAGCTATCTGGGGTCACCCCTCCACTTT.